The 18 T cell receptor beta chains below all came from one sample that was sequenced in a study of blood T cell repertoires in COVID-19. The table came from immunoSEQ multiplex PCR; TCRdb's copy has only in-frame clones and leaves some out. The sample includes approximately 100,000 clones, over 70% of them seen just once. The sample was peripheral blood. All receptors derive from a man between 60 and 75 years old with acute or convalescent COVID-19.

The rearrangement links TRBV14 to TRBJ1-2; 11 bases agree with TRBD1. Germline CDR1 SGHDN, CDR2 FVKESK. The CDR3 loop spans 13 amino acids. Germline trimming cut 3 bases from V and 8 bases from J; bases unmatched to any gene: 2. DNA for the CDR3: TGTGCCAGCAGCCACGGACAGGGGGCCGGCTACACCTTC. Residues: CASSHGQGAGYTF.

V and J are TRBV7-6 and TRBJ2-7; 7 bases are shared with TRBD2. With V trimmed by 4 bases and J by 3 bases, 9 bases remained unmatched. Germline CDR1 reads SGHVS; CDR2 reads FNYEAQ. The CDR3 contains 15 residues. The chain's CDR3 is CASSSQRGEDYEQYF. The CDR3 DNA is TGTGCCAGCAGCTCCCAGCGGGGTGAGGACTACGAGCAGTACTTC.

The rearrangement uses TRBV15 and TRBJ2-7, with a tentative D call TRBD1 (5 bases). The CDR3 extends over 15 amino acids. Germline-derived CDR1 and CDR2 are LNHNV and YYDKDF (reference sequence). The V and J ends lost 4 bases and 2 bases respectively, with 15 bases between them. CDR3 residues: CATSNSGLGPYEQYF. CDR3 nucleotides: TGTGCCACCAGCAACTCAGGGCTTGGGCCCTACGAGCAGTACTTC.

The genes are TRBV7-2 and TRBJ2-7; maybe TRBD1 (6 bases). The germline V and J ends were trimmed by 1 base and 8 bases, with 12 bases remaining between them. Germline CDR1 SGHTA, CDR2 FQGNSA. The CDR3 is 13 amino acids. DNA of the CDR3: TGTGCCAGCAGCTTAGAATACAGGGCAAAGCAGTACTTC. Encoded protein: CASSLEYRAKQYF.

This clone is a singleton in its sample. V usage is TRBV11-2 and J usage is TRBJ2-7; TRBD1 matches at 8 bases. The junction had 4 bases not matched to a gene; V was cut back by 4 bases and J by 8 bases. From germline, CDR1 is SGHAT and CDR2 FQNNGV. The length of the CDR3 is 12 residues. DNA of the CDR3: TGTGCCAGCAGCTCGGACAGGGCTAAGCAGTACTTC. It is translated as CASSSDRAKQYF.

The chain has TRBV5-4 and TRBJ2-2, with 9 bases that match TRBD1. This CDR3 comprises 14 residues. J was trimmed by 6 bases and V by 3 bases; bases with no gene match: 3. Germline CDR1 and CDR2: SGHNT and YYREEE (reference sequence). CDR3 loop: CASSSGTGPGELFF. The CDR3 DNA follows: TGTGCCAGCAGCTCCGGGACAGGGCCCGGGGAGCTGTTTTTT.

The chain carries TRBV7-9 and TRBJ2-1, with 13 bases lining up with TRBD2. Germline lookup yields CDR1 SEHNR and CDR2 FQNEAQ (reference sequence). CDR3 length: 18 amino acids. Trimming took 5 bases from V and 6 from J; bases not matched to a gene: 13. CDR3 residues: CASSPLAGGPIYTNEQFF. In nucleotides, the CDR3 is TGTGCCAGCAGCCCACTAGCGGGAGGGCCGATCTATACCAATGAGCAGTTCTTC.

The chain carries TRBV11-3 and TRBJ1-2, with D uncertain. The CDR3 totals 13 residues. With 2 bases removed from V and 2 bases from J, the gap between germline ends came to 6 bases. CDR1 is SGHNT, CDR2 YENEEA, per germline. The CDR3 region is CASSLLLNYGYTF. CDR3 sequence (DNA): TGTGCCAGCAGCTTACTATTAAACTATGGCTACACCTTC.

This clone was seen a single time. The V call is TRBV10-3, the J call TRBJ2-7; 7 bases agree with TRBD1. The germline gives CDR1 ENHRY, CDR2 SYGVKD. The CDR3 runs 13 residues. The junction had 7 bases not matched to a gene; V was cut back by 6 bases and J by 5 bases. The CDR3 here is CAIRGRGLNEQYF. CDR3 nucleotide sequence: TGTGCCATCAGAGGCAGGGGGTTAAACGAGCAGTACTTC.

With respect to this clone: Additional DNA sequences in this sample encode the identical CDR3. The chain has TRBV9 and TRBJ2-7; D may be TRBD2 (5 bases). The germline V gene has CDR1 SGDLS and CDR2 YYNGEE. Trimming removed 0 bases from V and 0 bases from J, with 7 bases in between. The CDR3 totals 14 residues. CDR3 residues: CASSVGGSSYEQYF. The CDR3 nucleotides are TGTGCCAGCAGCGTAGGAGGGAGCTCCTACGAGCAGTACTTC.

V usage is TRBV12-3 or TRBV12-4 and J usage is TRBJ1-5, with a weak D call TRBD1 (6 bases). V dropped 5 bases and J dropped 5 bases, with 10 bases sitting between them. The CDR3 spans 13 residues. Written as DNA, the CDR3 is TGTGCCAGCAGTGGAAACAGGGATCAGCCCCAGCATTTT. Translating gives CASSGNRDQPQHF.

The chain uses TRBV18 and TRBJ1-2; 9 bases agree with TRBD1. The length of the CDR3 is 15 residues. The junction had 7 bases not matched to a gene; V was cut back by 3 bases and J by 5 bases. Germline-derived CDR1 and CDR2 are KGHSH and LQKENI. CDR3 protein: CASSPSDRGLYGYTF. CDR3 nucleotides: TGTGCCAGCTCACCGTCGGACAGGGGATTGTATGGCTACACCTTC.

The chain is built from TRBV3-1 (or the pseudogene TRBV3-2) and TRBJ1-1; D possibly corresponds to TRBD1 (6 bases). Deletions cut 5 bases from V and 0 bases from J, with 10 bases between. Per the germline V gene, CDR1 is LGHDT and CDR2 is YNNKEL (reference sequence). The CDR3 has 14 amino acids. CDR3 sequence: CASSAQGLNTEAFF. CDR3 sequence (DNA): TGTGCCAGCAGCGCCCAGGGGCTGAACACTGAAGCTTTCTTT.

The chain joins TRBV14 to TRBJ2-3; TRBD1 matches at 12 bases. The CDR3 is made up of 16 amino acids. The germline gives CDR1 SGHDN, CDR2 FVKESK. With 0 bases clipped from V and 8 bases from J, the junction kept 6 bases outside the gene matches. The CDR3 nucleotides read TGTGCCAGCAGCCAAGAGGAGGGACAGGGGGCACGTACGCAGTATTTT. This codes for CASSQEEGQGARTQYF.

This chain links TRBV6-5 with TRBJ1-5; a possible D gene is TRBD1 (5 bases). The CDR3 extends over 12 amino acids. Germline loops: CDR1 MNHEY, CDR2 SVGAGI. V lost 5 bases to trimming and J lost 4 bases, with 6 bases between them. CDR3 DNA: TGTGCCAGCAGTAGGGGTAATCAGCCCCAGCATTTT. It specifies CASSRGNQPQHF.

The chain uses TRBV19 and TRBJ2-7, with 10 bases identical to TRBD2. J was trimmed by 0 bases and V by 8 bases; bases with no gene match: 13. This CDR3 region has 17 residues. Germline CDR1 is LNHDA and CDR2 is SQIVND (reference sequence). The CDR3 loop is CASSSGSESYGSYEQYF. In DNA form, the CDR3 reads TGTGCCAGTTCTAGCGGGAGCGAAAGTTACGGCTCCTACGAGCAGTACTTC.

This clone has just one count. The V and J genes are TRBV4-1 and TRBJ1-1, with D tentatively TRBD1 (5 bases). V lost 3 bases and J lost 1, with 15 bases in between. Germline lookup yields CDR1 MGHRA and CDR2 YSYEKL. CDR3 length: 16 amino acids. CDR3 sequence reads: CASSQASTVRNTEAFF. The CDR3 coding sequence is TGCGCCAGCAGCCAGGCTTCGACAGTTCGGAACACTGAAGCTTTCTTT.

V is TRBV7-3 and J is TRBJ1-1, with 8 bases identical to TRBD1. The CDR3 extends over 14 amino acids. Germline lookup yields CDR1 SGHTA and CDR2 FQGTGA. Losses at the gene ends were 1 base for V and 6 bases for J; bases not matched to a gene: 4. CDR3 in amino acids: CASSLKGQGSEAFF. As DNA, the CDR3 is TGTGCCAGCAGCTTAAAAGGACAGGGTTCTGAAGCTTTCTTT. The entire variable domain, with the rest obtained from reference TRBV7-3 and TRBJ1-1, is as follows: GAGVSQTPSNKVTEKGKYVELRCDPISGHTALYWYRQSLGQGPEFLIYFQGTGAADDSGLPNDRFFAVRPEGSVSTLKIQRTERGDSAVYLCASSLKGQGSEAFFGQGTRLTVV.